This T cell receptor (beta chain) was recorded in a study of blood T cell repertoires in COVID-19. Study as a whole: Samples representing acute and convalescent COVID-19 were sourced from the United States, Italy and Spain. Sample material is recorded as cDNA or gDNA derived from T cells, B-cell-depleted T cells, or PBMCs.

Data came from immunoSEQ multiplex PCR; TCRdb stores just in-frame clones and leaves some out. The sample carries about 100,000 clones, roughly four fifths recorded once. V gave up 5 bases and J gave up 4 bases, with 8 bases separating them. The CDR3 has 11 residues. Per the germline V gene, CDR1 is SQVTM and CDR2 is ANQGSEA. The sequence was collected from a man in his 60s with acute or convalescent COVID-19. Material for sequencing was peripheral blood. The rearrangement links TRBV29-1 to TRBJ1-1; D not resolved. The CDR3 DNA sequence: TGCAGCGTTTCGCACGGCACTGAAGCTTTCTTT. Translation gives CSVSHGTEAFF.